There are a few counts of the clone carrying this T cell receptor beta chain. Antigen specificity is unknown. A far larger clone lies a single base away; this is likely a read error. Assay used: immunoSEQ multiplex PCR; TCRdb lists only in-frame clones, some missing. The table lists roughly 24,000 clones, with no singletons. This sample is drawn from a study of T cells after posttransplantation cyclophosphamide. Notes on the study in general: Recipient CMV seropositivity and CMV reactivation strongly tracked TRB clonality.

Germline CDR1 ENHRY, CDR2 SYGVKD. The CDR3 runs 15 residues. The receptor comes from a woman aged 60 to 75 in good health, CMV-negative, and a related stem cell transplant donor. V gene TRBV10-3 combines with J gene TRBJ2-2; D is possibly TRBD1 (5 bases). The sequenced sample consisted of PBMCs. Written as DNA, the CDR3 is TGTGCCATCGGTGAGACCCTTACAGGCACCGGGGAGCTGTTTTTT. It codes for CAIGETLTGTGELFF.